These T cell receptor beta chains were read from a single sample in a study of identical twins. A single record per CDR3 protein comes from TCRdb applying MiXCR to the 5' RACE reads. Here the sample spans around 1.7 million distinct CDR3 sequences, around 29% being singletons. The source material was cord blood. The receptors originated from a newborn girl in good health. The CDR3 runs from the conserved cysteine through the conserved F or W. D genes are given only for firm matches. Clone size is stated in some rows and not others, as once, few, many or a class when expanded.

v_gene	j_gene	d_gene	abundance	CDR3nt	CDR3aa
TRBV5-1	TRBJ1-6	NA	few	TGCGCCAGCAGCTTGGGCCCTCTTAAGACCCTCCACTTT	CASSLGPLKTLHF
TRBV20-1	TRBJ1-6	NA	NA	TGCAGTGCTATGCCTGACAGGAGCTCCTATAATTCACCCCTCCACTTT	CSAMPDRSSYNSPLHF
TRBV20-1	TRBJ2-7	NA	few	TGCAGTGCTAGAGCGGGAGTAGGGTTGAATGAGCAGTACTTC	CSARAGVGLNEQYF
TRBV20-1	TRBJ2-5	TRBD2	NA	TGCAGCAGACCTAGCGGGGTACAAGAGACCCAGTACTTC	CSRPSGVQETQYF
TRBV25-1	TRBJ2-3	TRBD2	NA	TGTGCCAGCAGCCGTGGGATATCGACTAGCTCGGATAGCACAGATACGCAGTATTTT	CASSRGISTSSDSTDTQYF
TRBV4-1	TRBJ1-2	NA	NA	TGCGCCGGCAGCCCCGCCCGGGGTCACTATGGCTACACCTTC	CAGSPARGHYGYTF
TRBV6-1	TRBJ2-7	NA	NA	TGTGCCAGCAGTCATCCTACCGGGAGAAAATTTTTCCCCCCCTACGAGCAGTACTTC	CASSHPTGRKFFPPYEQYF
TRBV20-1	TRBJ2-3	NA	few	TGCAGTGCTAGAGATCGGCGAGATACGCAGTATTTT	CSARDRRDTQYF
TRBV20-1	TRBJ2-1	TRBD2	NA	TGCAGTGCTAGAGGGGGGACTAGAATCAATGAGCAGTTCTTC	CSARGGTRINEQFF
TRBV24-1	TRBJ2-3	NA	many	TGTGCCACCAGTGATTGGGACACGGATACGCAGTATTTT	CATSDWDTDTQYF
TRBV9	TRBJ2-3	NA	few	TGTGCCAGCAGCGTAGGGACTACGGGGTCAGATACGCAGTATTTT	CASSVGTTGSDTQYF
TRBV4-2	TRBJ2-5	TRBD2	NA	TGTGCCAGCAGCCGTTTTGTTGCTAGCGGGAGGGCCCAAGAGACCCAGTACTTC	CASSRFVASGRAQETQYF
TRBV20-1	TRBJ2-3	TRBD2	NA	TGCAGTGCTAGAGGCGGGGGGGTGGGAGATACGCAGTATTTT	CSARGGGVGDTQYF
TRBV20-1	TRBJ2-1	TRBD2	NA	TGCAGTGCCCCGGGGACTAGCCGGGGTGAGCAGTTCTTC	CSAPGTSRGEQFF
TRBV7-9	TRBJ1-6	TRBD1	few	TGTGCCAGCAGCCGCGGACAGGGAGGGAATAATTCACCCCTCCACTTT	CASSRGQGGNNSPLHF
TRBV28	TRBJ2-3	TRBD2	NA	TGTGCCAGCAGTTTGGGACTAGCGGGGCCTAGCACAGATACGCAGTATTTT	CASSLGLAGPSTDTQYF
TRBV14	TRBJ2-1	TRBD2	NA	TGTGCCAGCAGCCAATTCACGGGACTAGCGGGAGGGCCTCCCTACAATGAGCAGTTCTTC	CASSQFTGLAGGPPYNEQFF
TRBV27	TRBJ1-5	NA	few	TGTGCCAGCAGTTTATCAGGACTGCCCAATCAGCCCCAGCATTTT	CASSLSGLPNQPQHF
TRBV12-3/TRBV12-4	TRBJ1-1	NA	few	TGTGCCAGCAGTTCCTCCGGGGTGTTCTCTGAAGCTTTCTTT	CASSSSGVFSEAFF
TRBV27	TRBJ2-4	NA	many	TGTGCCAGCAGTTTCGATCGGGAGCAGTACTTC	CASSFDREQYF
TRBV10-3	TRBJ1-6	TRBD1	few	TGTGCCATCAGTGCCCAAGCTCCCAGGGGGGTAGGTTCACCCCTCCACTTT	CAISAQAPRGVGSPLHF
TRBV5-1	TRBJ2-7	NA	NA	TGCGCCAGCAGCTTGAACAGGGCCTACAAGCAGTACTTC	CASSLNRAYKQYF
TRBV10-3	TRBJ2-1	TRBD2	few	TGTGCCATCAGTGAGAAGGATAGCGGGAGTAGCTCCTACAATGAGCAGTTCTTC	CAISEKDSGSSSYNEQFF
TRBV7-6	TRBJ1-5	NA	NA	TGTGCCAGCAGCTTAGCTCCCTCTCAGCCCCAGCATTTT	CASSLAPSQPQHF
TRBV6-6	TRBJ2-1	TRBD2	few	TGTGCCAGCAGCCTTACTAGCGGGCGTACCAATGAGCAGTTCTTC	CASSLTSGRTNEQFF
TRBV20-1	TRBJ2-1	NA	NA	TGCGGTGCTAGAGATATCAGGACTTTCTACAATGAGCAGTTCTTC	CGARDIRTFYNEQFF
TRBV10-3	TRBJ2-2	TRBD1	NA	TGTGCCATCAGGGCAGGGGGCCGTGACGGGGAGCTGTTTTTT	CAIRAGGRDGELFF
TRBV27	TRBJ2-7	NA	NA	TGTGCCAGCAGTTTATCTAGGGCCCCGGTCGAGCAGTACTTC	CASSLSRAPVEQYF
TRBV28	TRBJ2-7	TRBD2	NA	TGTGCCAGCAGTTCCCAACTAGCGGGCTCCTACGAGCAGTACTTC	CASSSQLAGSYEQYF
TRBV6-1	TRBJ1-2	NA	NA	TGTGCCAGCAGTGAAACCGCAAACAGGGCCTCTAACTATGGCTACACCTTC	CASSETANRASNYGYTF
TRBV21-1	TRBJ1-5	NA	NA	TGTGCCAGCAGCAAAGCGTCTGGGACTGGCGATCAGCCCCAGCATTTT	CASSKASGTGDQPQHF
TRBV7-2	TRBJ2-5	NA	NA	TGTGCCAGCAGCTTCGGCGGGACAAGGGAGACCCAGTACTTC	CASSFGGTRETQYF
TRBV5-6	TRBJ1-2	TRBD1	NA	TGTGCCAGCAGCTTGGGAGACAGGGATAACTATGGCTACACCTTC	CASSLGDRDNYGYTF
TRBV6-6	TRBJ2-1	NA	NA	TGTGCCAGCATCCTCTCGGGGAACAATGAGCAGTTCTTC	CASILSGNNEQFF
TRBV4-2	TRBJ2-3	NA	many	TGTGCCAGCAGCCATGATTTGGAGGGTGGCACAGATACGCAGTATTTT	CASSHDLEGGTDTQYF
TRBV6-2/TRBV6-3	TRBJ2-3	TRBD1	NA	TGTGCCAGCAGTTCGAATTACAGGGGGCGCACAGATACGCAGTATTTT	CASSSNYRGRTDTQYF
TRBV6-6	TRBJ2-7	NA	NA	TGTGCCAGCAGTTACTCGCAGGGGAAAGCCACCAATGAGCAGTACTTC	CASSYSQGKATNEQYF
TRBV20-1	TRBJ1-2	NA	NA	TGCAGTGCTACCAAAGACAGGAGGCCTCGCTACACCTTC	CSATKDRRPRYTF
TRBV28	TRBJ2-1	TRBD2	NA	TGTGCCAGCAGTCCACAAACTAGCGGGAGGTATAATGAGCAGTTCTTC	CASSPQTSGRYNEQFF
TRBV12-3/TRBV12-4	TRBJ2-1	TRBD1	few	TGTGCCAGCAGTTTGGAAGGGGGCTGGCGGAATGAGCAGTTCTTC	CASSLEGGWRNEQFF
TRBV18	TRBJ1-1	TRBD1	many	TGTGCCAGCTCACCTGGACAGGACACTGAAGCTTTCTTT	CASSPGQDTEAFF